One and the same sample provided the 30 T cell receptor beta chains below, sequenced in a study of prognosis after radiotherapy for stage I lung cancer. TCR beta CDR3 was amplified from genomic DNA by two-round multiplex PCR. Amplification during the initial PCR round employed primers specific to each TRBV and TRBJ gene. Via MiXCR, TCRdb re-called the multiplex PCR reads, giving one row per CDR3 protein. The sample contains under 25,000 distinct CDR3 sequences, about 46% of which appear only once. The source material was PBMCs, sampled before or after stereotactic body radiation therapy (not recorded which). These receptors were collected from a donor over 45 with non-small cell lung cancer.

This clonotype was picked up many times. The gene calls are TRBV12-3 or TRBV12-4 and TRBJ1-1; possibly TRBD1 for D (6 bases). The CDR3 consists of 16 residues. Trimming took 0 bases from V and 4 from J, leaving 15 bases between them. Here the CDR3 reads CASSLAGSRGGTEAFF. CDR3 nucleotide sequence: TGTGCCAGCAGTTTAGCGGGGAGCAGGGGTGGCACTGAAGCTTTCTTT.

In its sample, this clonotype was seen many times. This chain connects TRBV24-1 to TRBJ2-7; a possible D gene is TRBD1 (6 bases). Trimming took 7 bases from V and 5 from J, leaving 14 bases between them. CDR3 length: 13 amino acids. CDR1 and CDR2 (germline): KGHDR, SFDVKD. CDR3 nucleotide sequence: TGTGCCACCAGGATGGGGGCGTCTAACGAGCAGTACTTC. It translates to CATRMGASNEQYF.

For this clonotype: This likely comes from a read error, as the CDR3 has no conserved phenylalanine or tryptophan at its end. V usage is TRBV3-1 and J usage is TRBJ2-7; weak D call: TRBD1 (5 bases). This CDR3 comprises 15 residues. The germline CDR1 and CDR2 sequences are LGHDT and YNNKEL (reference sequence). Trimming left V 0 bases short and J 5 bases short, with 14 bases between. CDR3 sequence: CASSQEYRTFHEQYI. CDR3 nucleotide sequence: TGTGCCAGCAGCCAAGAATACAGGACATTCCACGAGCAGTACATC.

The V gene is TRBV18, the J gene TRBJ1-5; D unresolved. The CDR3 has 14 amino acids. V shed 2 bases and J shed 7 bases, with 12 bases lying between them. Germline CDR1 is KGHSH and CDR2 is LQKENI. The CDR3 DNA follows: TGTGCCAGCTCACCAAGGGAAGGAAGGCAGCCCCAGCATTTT. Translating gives CASSPREGRQPQHF.

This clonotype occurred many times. The CDR3 nucleotides read TGTGCCAGCAGTTCGGACGCGTCCTACGAGCAGTACTTC. This sequence encodes CASSSDASYEQYF. This chain connects TRBV11-3 to TRBJ2-7; D is uncertain. CDR1 and CDR2 (germline): SGHNT, YENEEA. V shed 6 bases and J shed 1 base, with 10 bases lying between them. This CDR3 is built from 13 residues.

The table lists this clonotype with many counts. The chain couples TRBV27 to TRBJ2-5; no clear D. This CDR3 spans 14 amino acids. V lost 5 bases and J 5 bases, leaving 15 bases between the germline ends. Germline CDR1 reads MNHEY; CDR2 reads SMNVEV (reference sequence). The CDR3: CASSLLTTPETQYF. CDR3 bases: TGTGCCAGCAGTCTCCTCACTACGCCGGAGACCCAGTACTTC.

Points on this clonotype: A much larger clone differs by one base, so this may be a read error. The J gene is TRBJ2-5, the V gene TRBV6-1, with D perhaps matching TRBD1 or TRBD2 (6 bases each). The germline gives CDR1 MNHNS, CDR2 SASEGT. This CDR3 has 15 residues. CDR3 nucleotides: TGTGTCAGCACCCCCGACAGGTGGTCGGGGGTGACCCAGTACTTC. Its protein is CVSTPDRWSGVTQYF.

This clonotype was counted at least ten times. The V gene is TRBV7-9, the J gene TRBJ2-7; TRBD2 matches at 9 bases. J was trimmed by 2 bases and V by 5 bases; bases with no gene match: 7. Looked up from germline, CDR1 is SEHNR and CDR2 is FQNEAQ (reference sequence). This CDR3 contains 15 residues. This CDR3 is CASSPRTSVPYEQYF. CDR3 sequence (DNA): TGTGCCAGCAGCCCCCGGACTAGCGTTCCCTACGAGCAGTACTTC.

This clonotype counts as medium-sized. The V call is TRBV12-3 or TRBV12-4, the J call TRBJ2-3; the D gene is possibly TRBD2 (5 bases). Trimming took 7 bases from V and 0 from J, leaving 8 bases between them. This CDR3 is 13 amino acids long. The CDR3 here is CASTRGSTDTQYF. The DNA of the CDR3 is TGTGCCAGCACCCGCGGGAGCACAGATACGCAGTATTTT.

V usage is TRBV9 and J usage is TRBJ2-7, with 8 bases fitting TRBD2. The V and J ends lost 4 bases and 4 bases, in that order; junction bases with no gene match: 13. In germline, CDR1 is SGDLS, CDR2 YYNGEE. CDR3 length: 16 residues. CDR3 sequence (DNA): TGTGCCAGCAGCCCATCTGCGGGAGGTCCGTCGTACGAGCAGTACTTC. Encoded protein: CASSPSAGGPSYEQYF.

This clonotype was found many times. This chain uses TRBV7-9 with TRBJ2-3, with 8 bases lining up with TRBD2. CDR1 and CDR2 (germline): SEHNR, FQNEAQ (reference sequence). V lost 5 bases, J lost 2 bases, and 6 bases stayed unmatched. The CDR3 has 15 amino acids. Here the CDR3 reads CASSPGGLYTDTQYF. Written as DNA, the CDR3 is TGTGCCAGCAGCCCGGGGGGGCTCTACACAGATACGCAGTATTTT.

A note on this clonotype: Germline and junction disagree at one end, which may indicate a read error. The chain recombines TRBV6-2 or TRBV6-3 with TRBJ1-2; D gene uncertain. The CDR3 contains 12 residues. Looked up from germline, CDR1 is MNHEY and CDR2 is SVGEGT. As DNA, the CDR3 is TGTGCCAGCAGTTACCATACTTCTGGCTACACATTC. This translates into CASSYHTSGYTF.

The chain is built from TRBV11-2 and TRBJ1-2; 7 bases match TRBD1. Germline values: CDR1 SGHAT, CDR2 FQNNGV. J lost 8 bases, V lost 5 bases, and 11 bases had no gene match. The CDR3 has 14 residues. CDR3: CASSQARQGLGYTF. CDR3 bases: TGTGCCAGCAGCCAAGCCCGACAGGGTCTCGGCTACACCTTC.

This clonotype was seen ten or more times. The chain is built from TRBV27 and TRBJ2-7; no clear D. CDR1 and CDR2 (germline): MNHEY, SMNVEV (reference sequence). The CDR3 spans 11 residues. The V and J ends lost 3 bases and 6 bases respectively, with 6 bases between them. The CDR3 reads CASSFGGEQYF. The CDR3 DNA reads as TGTGCCAGCAGTTTCGGTGGCGAGCAGTACTTC.

The CDR3 nucleotides read TGCGCCAGCAGCCTTGGCAGGGGATGGGATGGCTACACCTTC. Its protein product is CASSLGRGWDGYTF. The chain has TRBV5-1 and TRBJ1-2; D might be TRBD1 (6 bases). Germline V CDR1 and CDR2: SGHRS, YFSETQ. The CDR3 has 14 amino acids. V dropped 4 bases and J dropped 6 bases, with 16 bases sitting between them.

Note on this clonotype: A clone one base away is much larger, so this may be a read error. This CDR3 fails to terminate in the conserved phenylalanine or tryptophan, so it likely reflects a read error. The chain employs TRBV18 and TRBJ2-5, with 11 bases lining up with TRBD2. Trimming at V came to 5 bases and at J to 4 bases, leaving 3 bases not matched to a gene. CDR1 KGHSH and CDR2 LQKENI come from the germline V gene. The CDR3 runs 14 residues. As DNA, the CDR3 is TGTGCCAGCTCAGGTGGACTAGCGGGAGAGACCCAGTACCTC. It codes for CASSGGLAGETQYL.

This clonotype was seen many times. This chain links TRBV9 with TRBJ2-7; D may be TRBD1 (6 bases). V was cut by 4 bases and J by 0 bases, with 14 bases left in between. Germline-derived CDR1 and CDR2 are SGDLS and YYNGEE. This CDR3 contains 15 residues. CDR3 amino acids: CASSTGQRPSYEQYF. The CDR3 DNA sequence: TGTGCCAGCAGCACCGGACAGCGGCCCTCCTACGAGCAGTACTTC.

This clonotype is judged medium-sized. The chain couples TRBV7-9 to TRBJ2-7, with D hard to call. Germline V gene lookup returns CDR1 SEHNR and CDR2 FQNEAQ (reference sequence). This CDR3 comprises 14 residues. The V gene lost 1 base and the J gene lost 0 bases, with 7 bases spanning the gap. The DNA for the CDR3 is TGTGCCAGCAGCTTAGATGTCGTCTCCTACGAGCAGTACTTC. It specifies CASSLDVVSYEQYF.

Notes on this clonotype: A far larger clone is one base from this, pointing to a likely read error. CDR3 residues: CASIEWDRGSPLHF. The CDR3 nucleotides read TGTGCCAGCATAGAGTGGGACAGGGGTTCACCCCTCCACTTT. This chain links TRBV6-4 with TRBJ1-6; 10 nucleotides align to TRBD1. V shed 7 bases, J shed 9 bases, and the junction held 6 bases outside the gene matches. Germline V CDR1 and CDR2: MRHNA, SNTAGT. This CDR3 has 14 residues.

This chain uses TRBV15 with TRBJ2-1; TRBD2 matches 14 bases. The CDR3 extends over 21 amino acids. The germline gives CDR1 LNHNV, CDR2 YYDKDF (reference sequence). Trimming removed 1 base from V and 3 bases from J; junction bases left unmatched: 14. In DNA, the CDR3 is TGTGCCACCAGCAGAGGATTGGATGTGACTAGCGGGAGGGAGTACTACAATGAGCAGTTCTTC. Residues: CATSRGLDVTSGREYYNEQFF.

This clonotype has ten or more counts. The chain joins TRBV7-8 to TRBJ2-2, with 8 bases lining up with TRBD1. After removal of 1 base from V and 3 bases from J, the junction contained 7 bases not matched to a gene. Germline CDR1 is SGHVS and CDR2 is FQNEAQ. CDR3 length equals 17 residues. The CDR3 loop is CASSLDRTGRDTGELFF. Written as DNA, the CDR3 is TGTGCCAGCAGCTTAGATAGGACAGGGCGCGACACCGGGGAGCTGTTTTTT.

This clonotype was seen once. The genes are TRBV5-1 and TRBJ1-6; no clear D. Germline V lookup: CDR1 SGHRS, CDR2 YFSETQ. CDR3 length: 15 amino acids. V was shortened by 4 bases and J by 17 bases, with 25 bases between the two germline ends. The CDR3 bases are TGCGCCAGCAGCAACCCGGAACGGGTAAATTCACACATCCACTTT. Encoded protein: CASSNPERVNSHIHF.

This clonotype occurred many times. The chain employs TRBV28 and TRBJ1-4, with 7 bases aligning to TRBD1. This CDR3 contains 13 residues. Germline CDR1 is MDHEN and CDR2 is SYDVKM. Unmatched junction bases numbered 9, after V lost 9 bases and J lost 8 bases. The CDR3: CASRQGAGEKLFF. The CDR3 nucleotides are TGTGCCAGTAGACAGGGTGCGGGCGAAAAACTGTTTTTT.

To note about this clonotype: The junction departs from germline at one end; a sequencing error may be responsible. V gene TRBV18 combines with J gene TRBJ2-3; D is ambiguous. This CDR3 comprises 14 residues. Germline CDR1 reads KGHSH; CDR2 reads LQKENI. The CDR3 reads CTSSQYQRADTQYF. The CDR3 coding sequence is TGTACCAGCTCACAATACCAGCGTGCAGATACGCAGTATTTT. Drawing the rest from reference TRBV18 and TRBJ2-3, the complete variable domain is NAGVMQNPRHLVRRRGQEARLRCSPMKGHSHVYWYRQLPEEGLKFMVYLQKENIIDESGMPKERFSAEFPKEGPSILRIQQVVRGDSAAYFCTSSQYQRADTQYFGPGTRLTVL.

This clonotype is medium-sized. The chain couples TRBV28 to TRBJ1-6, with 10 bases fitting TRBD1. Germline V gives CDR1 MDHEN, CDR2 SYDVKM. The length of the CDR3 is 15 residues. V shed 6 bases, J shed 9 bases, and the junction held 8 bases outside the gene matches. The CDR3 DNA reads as TGTGCCAGCAGCACTTTTGGACAGGGGGGTTCACCCCTCCACTTT. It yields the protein CASSTFGQGGSPLHF.

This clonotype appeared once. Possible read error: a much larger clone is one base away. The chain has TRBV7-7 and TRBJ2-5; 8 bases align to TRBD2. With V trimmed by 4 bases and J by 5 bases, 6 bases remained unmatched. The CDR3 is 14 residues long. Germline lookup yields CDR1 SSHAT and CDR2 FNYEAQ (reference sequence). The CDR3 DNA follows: TGTGCCAGCAGCTCGGGAGGGGGAAAGGAGACCCAGTACTTC. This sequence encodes CASSSGGGKETQYF.

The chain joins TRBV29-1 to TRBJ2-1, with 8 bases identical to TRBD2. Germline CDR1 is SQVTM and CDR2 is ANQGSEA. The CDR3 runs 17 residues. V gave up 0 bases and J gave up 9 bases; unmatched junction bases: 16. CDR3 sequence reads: CSVEEAYGRALGGEQFF. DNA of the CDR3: TGCAGCGTTGAAGAGGCATACGGGAGGGCCTTAGGGGGTGAGCAGTTCTTC.

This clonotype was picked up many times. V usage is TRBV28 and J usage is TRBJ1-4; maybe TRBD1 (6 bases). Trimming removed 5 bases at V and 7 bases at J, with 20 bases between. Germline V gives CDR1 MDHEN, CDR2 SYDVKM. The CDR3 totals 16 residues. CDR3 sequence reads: CASSPPGRGLGEKLFF. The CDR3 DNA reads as TGTGCCAGCAGTCCCCCTGGGCGGGGGCTGGGTGAAAAACTGTTTTTT.

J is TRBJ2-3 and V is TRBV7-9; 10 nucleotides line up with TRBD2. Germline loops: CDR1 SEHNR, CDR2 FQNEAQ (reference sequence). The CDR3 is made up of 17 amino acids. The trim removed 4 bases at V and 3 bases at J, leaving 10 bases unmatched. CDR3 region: CASSSQIAGGVTDTQYF. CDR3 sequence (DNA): TGTGCCAGCAGCTCCCAAATAGCGGGAGGAGTTACAGATACGCAGTATTTT.

The CDR3 spells CASSEALVWILSTGELFF. The CDR3, as DNA: TGTGCCAGCAGTGAAGCTCTAGTGTGGATCCTAAGCACCGGGGAGCTGTTTTTT. The chain has TRBV2 and TRBJ2-2; D is unresolved. The V end was cut by 0 bases, the J end by 4 bases, with 18 bases between. Germline lookup yields CDR1 SNHLY and CDR2 FYNNEI. This CDR3 has 18 amino acids.